The clone carrying this T cell receptor (beta chain) occurred many times. Its target is not known. The sample originates from a study of identical twins. General study results and limits: Beta out-of-frame twin sharing showed a weaker excess. Conclusions were drawn cross-sectionally by statistical analysis, without following the same donors. Invariant MAIT and iNKT cells are populations that could partly confound zero-insertion analyses. Memory repertoires showed no such pattern, whereas abundant cord blood beta clonotypes carried fewer insertions.

From the 5' RACE reads, TCRdb called clonotypes with MiXCR, one entry per CDR3 protein. The sample shows about 1.7 million distinct CDR3 sequences, about 30% of them seen only once. The CDR3 extends over 16 amino acids. The germline CDR1 and CDR2 sequences are DFQATT and SNEGSKA (reference sequence). The V and J ends lost 1 base and 0 bases respectively, with 15 bases between them. The sequenced sample was cord blood. The rearrangement uses TRBV20-1 and TRBJ2-5; weak D call: TRBD1 (5 bases). The TCR comes from a newborn girl in good health. CDR3 coding DNA: TGCAGTGCTAGAGTTTCAGGGCAAGAAAACCAAGAGACCCAGTACTTC. Its protein product is CSARVSGQENQETQYF.